One sample yielded the 17 T cell receptor beta chains listed below, sequenced in a study of molecular identifiers for immune sequencing clone quantification. In TCRdb, the PCR reads were re-called with MiXCR into one record per CDR3 protein. The table includes 400,000 to 600,000 distinct CDR3 sequences, roughly 26% detected once. The source material was naive CD8+ T cells from blood, with Jurkat cell RNA spiked in. Described subset: FACS-sorted CD8+CD4-CCR7+CD45RA+ naive T cells. These receptors were taken from a human donor in good health. Some libraries in this study had Jurkat cell RNA spiked in.

As regards this clonotype: This clone may be a read error of a much larger clone one base away. This chain links TRBV21-1 with TRBJ2-3; TRBD2 was called by the table and not checked on the DNA. TRBV21-1 is a pseudogene segment. The CDR3 runs to 10 residues. CDR3 sequence (DNA): TGTGCCAGCAGCACCTCCGCGCATTATTTT. This translates into CASSTSAHYF.

In this sample, this clonotype turned up many times. The V call is TRBV5-1, the J call TRBJ2-7; possible D gene TRBD1, 5 bases. CDR1 and CDR2 from the germline V gene are SGHRS and YFSETQ. The CDR3 runs 14 residues. V was clipped by 4 bases and J by 5 bases, with 16 bases between them. CDR3: CASSLTVAGHEQYF. CDR3 coding DNA: TGCGCCAGCAGCCTCACGGTGGCAGGGCACGAGCAGTACTTC. Full variable domain (missing parts from reference TRBV5-1 and TRBJ2-7): KAGVTQTPRYLIKTRGQQVTLSCSPISGHRSVSWYQQTPGQGLQFLFEYFSETQRNKGNFPGRFSGRQFSNSRSEMNVSTLELGDSALYLCASSLTVAGHEQYFGPGTRLTVT.

This clonotype was counted at least ten times. V and J are TRBV23-1 and TRBJ1-6; TRBD1 agrees at 9 bases. TRBV23-1 is an open reading frame, and its role is uncertain. The CDR3 covers 18 residues. The V and J ends lost 2 bases and 3 bases, in that order; junction bases with no gene match: 8. The CDR3 sequence is CASSQSRDRANYNSPLHF. The CDR3 DNA reads TGCGCCAGCAGTCAAAGCCGGGACAGGGCAAACTATAATTCACCCCTCCACTTT.

The genes are TRBV9 and TRBJ2-1; 9 bases are shared with TRBD2. Trimming removed 3 bases from V and 13 bases from J; junction bases left unmatched: 8. Germline lookup yields CDR1 SGDLS and CDR2 YYNGEE. The CDR3 runs to 13 residues. The CDR3 coding sequence is TGTGCCAGCAGCGGCGGGGGGGGTCTTCTTCAGTTCTTC. This gives the protein CASSGGGGLLQFF.

This clonotype came up many times. The V and J genes are TRBV2 and TRBJ1-5; weak D call: TRBD1 (5 bases). This CDR3 is built from 16 residues. The germline gives CDR1 SNHLY, CDR2 FYNNEI. V gave up 6 bases and J gave up 1 base, with 16 bases separating them. The CDR3 region is CASSTWDRVSNQPQHF. CDR3 in DNA: TGTGCCAGCAGCACGTGGGACCGAGTGAGCAATCAGCCCCAGCATTTT.

About this clonotype itself: A read error is likely, as this CDR3 ends without the conserved phenylalanine or tryptophan. This rearrangement joins TRBV27 to TRBJ1-2, with D uncertain. Trimming left V 2 bases short and J 7 bases short, with 8 bases between. Per germline, CDR1 MNHEY and CDR2 SMNVEV (reference sequence). There are 12 residues in the CDR3. The CDR3 is CASSLPVIGYTL. The DNA of the CDR3 is TGTGCCAGCAGTTTACCAGTTATTGGCTACACCCTC.

The V and J genes are TRBV4-1 and TRBJ2-5; D call uncertain. V was pared by 0 bases and J by 5 bases, with 13 bases between. CDR1 is MGHRA, CDR2 YSYEKL, per germline. The CDR3 has 15 amino acids. The CDR3, as DNA: TGCGCCAGCAGCCAAGAAGGGCGGAGAGGTGAGACCCAGTACTTC. Protein product: CASSQEGRRGETQYF.

As regards this clonotype: This may come from a read error, since a much larger clone is one base off. The genes are TRBV19 and TRBJ2-7; 12 nucleotides align to TRBD2. Germline-derived CDR1 and CDR2 are LNHDA and SQIVND (reference sequence). The CDR3 is 15 residues long. V was pared by 4 bases and J by 2 bases, with 3 bases of the junction left unmatched. The CDR3 DNA reads TGTGCCAGTAGTACGACTAGCGGGAGCCCCTACGAGCAGTACTTC. This sequence encodes CASSTTSGSPYEQYF.

Notes on this clonotype: At one boundary the junction diverges from the germline segment, which might be a read error. This chain uses TRBV20-1 with TRBJ2-2; the match to TRBD1 covers 8 bases. Germline V lookup: CDR1 DFQATT, CDR2 SNEGSKA (reference sequence). CDR3 length equals 17 residues. DNA of the CDR3: TGCAGTGCTAGAGATCCTTGGACAGGGCCGAACACCGTGGAGCTGTTTTTT. Translated: CSARDPWTGPNTVELFF.

This clonotype was seen a single time. Its ends do not fully match the called genes, so a read error is possible. The chain couples TRBV7-2 to TRBJ2-7, with TRBD2 identical over 11 bases. CDR1 and CDR2 (germline): SGHTA, FQGNSA. The CDR3 covers 14 residues. DNA of the CDR3: TGTGCCAGCGGCTTAACTAGCGGGGGTTACGAGCAGTACTTC. Amino acid sequence: CASGLTSGGYEQYF.

The chain couples TRBV6-2 or TRBV6-3 to TRBJ1-1, with D unclear. The V end was cut by 4 bases, the J end by 7 bases, with 7 bases between. CDR3 length: 11 amino acids. CDR1 and CDR2 from the germline V gene are MNHEY and SVGEGT. The CDR3 loop is CASSSSSEAFF. The CDR3 region has the DNA TGTGCCAGCAGTTCGTCCAGTGAAGCTTTCTTT.

The DNA of the CDR3 is TGTGCCACCAGCAGAGATACAGGCCCTTCCGCTGGCTACACCTTC. It translates to CATSRDTGPSAGYTF. The gene calls are TRBV15 and TRBJ1-2, with D perhaps TRBD1 (5 bases). The CDR3 loop spans 15 amino acids. The V gene lost 0 bases and the J gene lost 7 bases, with 15 bases spanning the gap. CDR1 is LNHNV, CDR2 YYDKDF, per germline (reference sequence).

This clonotype was observed a handful of times. J is TRBJ1-5 and V is TRBV9; 7 nucleotides line up with TRBD1. The length of the CDR3 is 15 residues. V was pared by 4 bases and J by 0 bases, with 4 bases of the junction left unmatched. The V gene's germline CDR1 is SGDLS and CDR2 YYNGEE. CDR3 in DNA: TGTGCCAGCAGCAGAGGGGGCCTTAGCAATCAGCCCCAGCATTTT. It encodes CASSRGGLSNQPQHF.

V and J are TRBV12-3 or TRBV12-4 and TRBJ2-1; perhaps TRBD1 as D (5 bases). V gave up 3 bases and J gave up 15 bases, with 9 bases separating them. The CDR3 has 10 amino acids. This chain's CDR3 is CASSFGAPFF. CDR3 DNA sequence: TGTGCCAGCAGTTTTGGGGCGCCGTTCTTC.

This clonotype was seen a handful of times. The chain combines TRBV6-1 with TRBJ2-3; 7 bases map to TRBD2. The CDR3 loop spans 15 amino acids. In germline, CDR1 is MNHNS, CDR2 SASEGT. V dropped 3 bases and J dropped 5; count of bases not matched to a gene: 8. In DNA, the CDR3 is TGTGCCAGCAGTGAGTTCCACTCGGGGGGAGATACGCAGTATTTT. This encodes CASSEFHSGGDTQYF.

Regarding this clonotype: With a much larger clone just one base away, this may be a read error. V is TRBV7-6 and J is TRBJ1-1; 7 nucleotides match TRBD1. The CDR3 runs 18 residues. Per the germline V gene, CDR1 is SGHVS and CDR2 is FNYEAQ. The CDR3 nucleotides read TGTGTCAGCAGCTTAGACATCATCACCGACAGGGCATTCACTGAAGCTTTCTTT. Protein: CVSSLDIITDRAFTEAFF.

V and J are TRBV2 and TRBJ1-5; D is possibly TRBD1 (5 bases). V lost 4 bases and J 6 bases, leaving 10 bases between the germline ends. CDR1 is SNHLY and CDR2 is FYNNEI in the germline V gene. This CDR3 is 13 amino acids long. The CDR3 nucleotides are TGTGCCAGCAGTGCAGGGATGGCTCAGCCCCAGCATTTT. Protein product: CASSAGMAQPQHF.